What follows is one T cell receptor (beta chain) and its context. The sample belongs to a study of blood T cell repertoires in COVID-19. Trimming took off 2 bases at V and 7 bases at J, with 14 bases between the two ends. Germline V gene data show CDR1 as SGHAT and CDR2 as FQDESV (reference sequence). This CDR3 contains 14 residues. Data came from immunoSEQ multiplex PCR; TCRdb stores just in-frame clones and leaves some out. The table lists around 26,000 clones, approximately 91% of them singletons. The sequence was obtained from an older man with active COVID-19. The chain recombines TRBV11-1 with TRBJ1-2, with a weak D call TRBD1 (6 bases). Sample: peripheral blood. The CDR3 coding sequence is TGTGCCAGCAGCTTATATACAGGGATGAGTGGCTACACCTTC. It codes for CASSLYTGMSGYTF. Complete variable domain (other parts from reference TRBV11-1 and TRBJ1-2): EAEVAQSPRYKITEKSQAVAFWCDPISGHATLYWYRQILGQGPELLVQFQDESVVDDSQLPKDRFSAERLKGVDSTLKIQPAELGDSAMYLCASSLYTGMSGYTFGSGTRLTVV.